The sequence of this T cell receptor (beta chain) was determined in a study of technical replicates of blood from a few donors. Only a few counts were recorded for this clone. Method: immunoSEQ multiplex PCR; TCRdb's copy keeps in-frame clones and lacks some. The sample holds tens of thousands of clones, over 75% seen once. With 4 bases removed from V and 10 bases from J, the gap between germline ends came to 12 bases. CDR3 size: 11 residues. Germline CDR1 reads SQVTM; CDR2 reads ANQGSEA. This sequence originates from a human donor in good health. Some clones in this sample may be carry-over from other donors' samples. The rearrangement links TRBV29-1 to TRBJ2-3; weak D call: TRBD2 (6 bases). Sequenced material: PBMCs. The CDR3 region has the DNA TGCAGCGTTGTATCGGTAGCGGCGCAGTATTTT. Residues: CSVVSVAAQYF.